This T cell receptor (beta chain) originates from a study of T cells after yellow fever vaccination. The germline CDR1 and CDR2 sequences are SGHTA and FQGNSA. The germline V and J ends were trimmed by 1 base and 5 bases, with 14 bases remaining between them. This CDR3 spans 15 amino acids. TCRdb independently ran MiXCR on the 5' RACE reads; one entry per CDR3 protein. The data show hundreds of thousands of distinct CDR3 sequences, less than 15% seen once. There are a few counts of this clonotype. The specimen comprised PBMCs, sampled on the day of the yellow fever booster vaccination. The clonotype comes from a man in his thirties or forties who received the YFV17D yellow fever vaccine. The chain employs TRBV7-2 and TRBJ2-5, with D perhaps being TRBD1 or TRBD2 (5 bases each). The CDR3 DNA sequence: TGTGCCAGCAGCTTAGTTGGGGGAATGTGGGAGACCCAGTACTTC. Translation: CASSLVGGMWETQYF.